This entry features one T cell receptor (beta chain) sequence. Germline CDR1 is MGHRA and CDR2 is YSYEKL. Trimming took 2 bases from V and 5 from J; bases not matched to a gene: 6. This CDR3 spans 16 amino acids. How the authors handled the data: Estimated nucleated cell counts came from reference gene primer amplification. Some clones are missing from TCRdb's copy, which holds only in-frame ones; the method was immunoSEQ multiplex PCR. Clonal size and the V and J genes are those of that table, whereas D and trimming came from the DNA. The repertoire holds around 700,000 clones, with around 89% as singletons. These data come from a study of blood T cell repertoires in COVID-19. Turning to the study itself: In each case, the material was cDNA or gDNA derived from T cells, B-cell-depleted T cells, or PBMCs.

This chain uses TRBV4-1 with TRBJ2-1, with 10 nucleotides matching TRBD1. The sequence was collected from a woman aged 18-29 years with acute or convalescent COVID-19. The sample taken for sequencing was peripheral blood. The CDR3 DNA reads TGCGCCAGCAGCCAACCGGGACAGGGGAGAGACAATGAGCAGTTCTTC. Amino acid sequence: CASSQPGQGRDNEQFF.